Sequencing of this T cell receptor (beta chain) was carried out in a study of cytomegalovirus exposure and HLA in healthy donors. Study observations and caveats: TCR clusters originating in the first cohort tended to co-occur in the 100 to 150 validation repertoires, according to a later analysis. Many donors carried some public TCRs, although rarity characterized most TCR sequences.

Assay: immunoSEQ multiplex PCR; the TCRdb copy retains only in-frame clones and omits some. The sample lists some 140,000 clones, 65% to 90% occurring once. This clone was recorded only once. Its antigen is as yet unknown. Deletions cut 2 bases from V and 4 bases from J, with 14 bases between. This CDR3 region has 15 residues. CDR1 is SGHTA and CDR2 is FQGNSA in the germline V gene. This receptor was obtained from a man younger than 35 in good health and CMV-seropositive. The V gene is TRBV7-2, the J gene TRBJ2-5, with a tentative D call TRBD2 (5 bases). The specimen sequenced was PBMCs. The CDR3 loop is CASSLRSGRRETQYF. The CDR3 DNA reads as TGTGCCAGCAGCTTACGCAGCGGCCGTCGAGAGACCCAGTACTTC.